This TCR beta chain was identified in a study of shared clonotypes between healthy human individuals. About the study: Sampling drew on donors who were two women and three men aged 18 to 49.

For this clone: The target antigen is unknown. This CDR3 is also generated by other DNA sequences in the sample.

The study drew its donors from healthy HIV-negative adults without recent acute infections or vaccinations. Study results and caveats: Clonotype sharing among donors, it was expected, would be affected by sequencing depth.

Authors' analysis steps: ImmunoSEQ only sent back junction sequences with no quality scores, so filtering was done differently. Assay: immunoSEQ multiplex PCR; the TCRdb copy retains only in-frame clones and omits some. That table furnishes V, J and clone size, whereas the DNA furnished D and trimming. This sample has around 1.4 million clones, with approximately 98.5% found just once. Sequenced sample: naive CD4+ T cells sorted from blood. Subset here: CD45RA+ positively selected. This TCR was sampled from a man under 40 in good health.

CDR3 region: CASSVSEETQYF. The CDR3 region has the DNA TGCGCCAGCAGTGTCTCTGAAGAGACCCAGTACTTC. V and J are TRBV10-2 and TRBJ2-5; D not certain. The length of the CDR3 is 12 residues. CDR1 is WSHSY and CDR2 is SAAADI in the germline V gene. The V gene lost 4 bases and the J gene lost 3 bases, with 6 bases spanning the gap.